Shown below are 18 T cell receptor beta chains from a single sample sequenced in a study of CD8 T cells in Susac syndrome. cDNA came from 0.5 to 1 ug RNA primed by random hexamers. TCRdb ran MiXCR on the immunoSEQ multiplex PCR reads and lists one entry per CDR3 protein. The sample contains about 180,000 distinct CDR3 sequences, about 94% of which appear only once. Sequenced material: CD4+ T cells from PBMCs. The source is a human donor with Susac syndrome.

The chain recombines TRBV7-9 with TRBJ2-1; D is perhaps TRBD1 (6 bases). This CDR3 spans 15 amino acids. V was clipped by 4 bases and J by 3 bases, with 13 bases between them. CDR1 and CDR2 from the germline V gene are SEHNR and FQNEAQ (reference sequence). CDR3 in DNA: TGTGCCAGCAGCTACCTGGGACAAGTCTACAATGAGCAGTTCTTC. Its protein product is CASSYLGQVYNEQFF.

This chain joins TRBV2 and TRBJ2-3, with a tentative D call TRBD1 (6 bases). The V gene's germline CDR1 is SNHLY and CDR2 FYNNEI. This CDR3 spans 14 amino acids. The germline V and J ends were trimmed by 5 bases and 6 bases, with 15 bases remaining between them. In nucleotides, the CDR3 is TGTGCCAGCAGTTCAGGGACAACGAGGGATACGCAGTATTTT. Its translation is CASSSGTTRDTQYF. The full variable domain, with the rest looked up from reference TRBV2 and TRBJ2-3, is EPEVTQTPSHQVTQMGQEVILRCVPISNHLYFYWYRQILGQKVEFLVSFYNNEISEKSEIFDDQFSVERPDGSNFTLKIRSTKLEDSAMYFCASSSGTTRDTQYFGPGTRLTVL.

This rearrangement joins TRBV28 to TRBJ1-2; 7 bases align to TRBD1. V trimming: 6 bases; J trimming: 4 bases; junction bases outside the gene matches: 5. Germline V gene sequence: CDR1 MDHEN, CDR2 SYDVKM. CDR3 length: 13 amino acids. The CDR3 is CASSRDSLYGYTF. CDR3 nucleotides: TGTGCCAGCAGCAGGGACAGCCTCTATGGCTACACCTTC.

This chain links TRBV30 with TRBJ1-5, with 9 positions matching TRBD1. CDR3 size: 14 residues. Germline V CDR1 and CDR2: GTSNPN, SVGIG (reference sequence). With V trimmed by 7 bases and J by 4 bases, 8 bases remained unmatched. CDR3 residues: CAYTTGQGNQPQHF. The DNA for the CDR3 is TGTGCCTACACTACCGGACAGGGGAATCAGCCCCAGCATTTT.

The genes are TRBV12-3 or TRBV12-4 and TRBJ1-1; D is unresolved. Trimming removed 4 bases at V and 8 bases at J, with 17 bases between. The CDR3 sequence is 14 residues long. The CDR3 protein is CASSSIHSTAEAFF. CDR3 in DNA: TGTGCCAGCAGTTCTATACACAGCACGGCGGAAGCTTTCTTT.

The rearrangement links TRBV19 to TRBJ1-5; D not resolved. The length of the CDR3 is 11 residues. The V gene's germline CDR1 is LNHDA and CDR2 SQIVND (reference sequence). V was trimmed by 1 base and J by 11 bases, leaving 6 bases between them. CDR3 in DNA: TGTGCCAGTAGTATAGGACAAGCCCAGCATTTT. Translated: CASSIGQAQHF. The full variable domain, in which reference TRBV19 and TRBJ1-5 provide the parts outside the CDR3, is DGGITQSPKYLFRKEGQNVTLSCEQNLNHDAMYWYRQDPGQGLRLIYYSQIVNDFQKGDIAEGYSVSREKKESFPLTVTSAQKNPTAFYLCASSIGQAQHFGDGTRLSIL.

The genes are TRBV6-2 or TRBV6-3 and TRBJ1-1; D is ambiguous. The CDR3 covers 14 residues. V was cut by 0 bases and J by 8 bases, with 13 bases left in between. Germline V lookup: CDR1 MNHEY, CDR2 SVGEGT. This chain's CDR3 is CASSYSNRGYEAFF. The CDR3 DNA is TGTGCCAGCAGTTACTCGAATCGGGGATACGAAGCTTTCTTT.

This chain uses TRBV6-2 or TRBV6-3 with TRBJ2-1; no clear D. The germline V and J ends were trimmed by 2 bases and 9 bases, with 11 bases remaining between them. CDR3 length: 13 residues. In germline, CDR1 is MNHEY, CDR2 SVGEGT. CDR3 DNA: TGTGCCAGCAGTTACCCCGGGCGGTCTGAGCAGTTCTTC. Translation: CASSYPGRSEQFF.

V usage is TRBV5-4 and J usage is TRBJ2-1; 15 bases agree with TRBD2. The J segment lost 6 bases and the V segment lost 3 bases, leaving 13 bases of the junction unmatched. CDR3 length equals 19 residues. Per germline, CDR1 SGHNT and CDR2 YYREEE (reference sequence). As DNA, the CDR3 is TGTGCCAGCAGCTCCGGGACTAGCGGGGGGCCGTTTGGGAGCAATGAGCAGTTCTTC. Its protein is CASSSGTSGGPFGSNEQFF. The whole variable domain, filled in from reference TRBV5-4 and TRBJ2-1, reads ETGVTQSPTHLIKTRGQQVTLRCSSQSGHNTVSWYQQALGQGPQFIFQYYREEENGRGNFPPRFSGLQFPNYSSELNVNALELDDSALYLCASSSGTSGGPFGSNEQFFGPGTRLTVL.

This chain uses TRBV7-2 with TRBJ2-1; 8 nucleotides line up with TRBD1. CDR3 length equals 15 residues. The germline V gene encodes CDR1 SGHTA and CDR2 FQGNSA. V lost 2 bases, J lost 8 bases, and 8 bases stayed unmatched. CDR3 loop: CASSLWTGLGYEQFF. DNA for the CDR3: TGTGCCAGCAGCTTATGGACAGGGCTTGGCTATGAGCAGTTCTTC.

This clonotype was counted between two and nine times. This rearrangement joins TRBV30 to TRBJ1-1; a weak D match, TRBD1 (5 bases). Germline-derived CDR1 and CDR2 are GTSNPN and SVGIG (reference sequence). Trimming stripped 2 bases from V and 0 bases from J, with 10 bases between. The CDR3 length is 14 residues. In DNA form, the CDR3 reads TGTGCCTGGAGTCTTCGAGGGGTGAACACTGAAGCTTTCTTT. This translates into CAWSLRGVNTEAFF.

The chain recombines TRBV29-1 with TRBJ2-3; the D gene is possibly TRBD2 (5 bases). The CDR3 runs to 14 residues. V lost 0 bases, J lost 3 bases, and 10 bases lay in between. Germline CDR1 SQVTM, CDR2 ANQGSEA. Here the CDR3 DNA reads TGCAGCGTTGAAGAGAGGACTGCAACAGATACGCAGTATTTT. It codes for CSVEERTATDTQYF.

This clonotype was picked up one time. The chain links TRBV10-3 to TRBJ2-7; TRBD1 matches at 9 bases. Trimming removed 7 bases from V and 5 bases from J; junction bases left unmatched: 12. Germline V gene lookup returns CDR1 ENHRY and CDR2 SYGVKD. This CDR3 has 15 amino acids. This CDR3 is CAIKGQGNSSHEQYF. The CDR3 bases are TGTGCCATCAAGGGACAGGGAAATTCAAGCCACGAGCAGTACTTC.

In its sample, this clonotype was seen once. The chain links TRBV3-1 to TRBJ2-1; 7 bases are a match to TRBD1. From germline, CDR1 is LGHDT and CDR2 YNNKEL (reference sequence). The V and J ends lost 0 bases and 11 bases, in that order; junction bases with no gene match: 4. The CDR3 has 13 residues. CDR3 coding DNA: TGTGCCAGCAGCCAAGATAGGGACAGCCAGCAGTTCTTC. As protein: CASSQDRDSQQFF.

V gene TRBV20-1 combines with J gene TRBJ2-7; 9 bases map to TRBD1. The length of the CDR3 is 13 residues. Germline CDR1 is DFQATT and CDR2 is SNEGSKA (reference sequence). V shed 5 bases and J 5 bases; nucleotides not matched to a gene: 7. As DNA, the CDR3 is TGCAGTGCTCCGGGACAGGGCACGGACGAGCAGTACTTC. Translating gives CSAPGQGTDEQYF.

The V call is TRBV20-1, the J call TRBJ1-2; the D is unclear. This CDR3 has 12 amino acids. V was pared by 5 bases and J by 3 bases, with 10 bases between. Germline V gives CDR1 DFQATT, CDR2 SNEGSKA (reference sequence). The CDR3 here is CSAPRGDYGYTF. The CDR3 coding sequence is TGCAGTGCTCCCAGAGGAGACTATGGCTACACCTTC.

This rearrangement joins TRBV5-1 to TRBJ2-5, with 7 positions matching TRBD2. CDR1 and CDR2 from the germline V gene are SGHRS and YFSETQ. V shed 4 bases, J shed 2 bases, and the junction held 11 bases outside the gene matches. The CDR3 spans 16 residues. This chain's CDR3 is CASSGQRGNNQETQYF. The CDR3 DNA reads TGCGCCAGCAGCGGCCAGCGGGGTAACAATCAAGAGACCCAGTACTTC. Based on the CDR3 plus reference TRBV5-1 and TRBJ2-5, the full variable domain is KAGVTQTPRYLIKTRGQQVTLSCSPISGHRSVSWYQQTPGQGLQFLFEYFSETQRNKGNFPGRFSGRQFSNSRSEMNVSTLELGDSALYLCASSGQRGNNQETQYFGPGTRLLVL.

This chain uses TRBV20-1 with TRBJ2-1; possible D gene TRBD2, 6 bases. V was cut by 3 bases and J by 7 bases, with 19 bases left in between. CDR3 size: 15 residues. Germline V gives CDR1 DFQATT, CDR2 SNEGSKA (reference sequence). The CDR3: CSASKGLPGLNEQFF. Written as DNA, the CDR3 is TGCAGTGCTAGTAAGGGACTTCCGGGGTTGAATGAGCAGTTCTTC.